The 14 T cell receptor beta chains in this list originate from one sample, sequenced in a study of blood T cells in healthy people across ages. Combining a sample-barcoded 5' primer with a J-beta primer mix, a second PCR ran for roughly 7 to 12 cycles. Via MiXCR, TCRdb re-called the 5' RACE reads, giving one row per CDR3 protein. The sample has about 1.4 million distinct CDR3 sequences; 55% to 75% are singletons. Sequenced input: blood. These receptors were collected from a young man in good health.

The rearrangement links TRBV28 to TRBJ2-7, with a tentative D call TRBD2 (7 bases). The germline CDR1 and CDR2 sequences are MDHEN and SYDVKM. Deletions cut 7 bases from V and 4 bases from J, with 17 bases between. CDR3 length equals 14 residues. The CDR3 region has the DNA TGTGCCAGCACCCTTTGGGGAGGGGGTTACGAGCAGTACTTC. Its protein product is CASTLWGGGYEQYF.

V usage is TRBV30 and J usage is TRBJ2-1, with 12 bases fitting TRBD2. CDR3 length equals 17 residues. Trimming at V came to 0 bases and at J to 5 bases, leaving 8 bases not matched to a gene. The germline CDR1 and CDR2 sequences are GTSNPN and SVGIG (reference sequence). Here the CDR3 reads CAWSVFSGLAGHNEQFF. The CDR3 nucleotides read TGTGCCTGGAGTGTATTTTCGGGACTAGCGGGTCACAATGAGCAGTTCTTC. Based on the CDR3 plus reference TRBV30 and TRBJ2-1, the full variable domain is SQTIHQWPATLVQPVGSPLSLECTVEGTSNPNLYWYRQAAGRGLQLLFYSVGIGQISSEVPQNLSASRPQDRQFILSSKKLLLSDSGFYLCAWSVFSGLAGHNEQFFGPGTRLTVL.

V usage is TRBV6-5 and J usage is TRBJ2-3, with 10 bases matching TRBD2. Germline loops: CDR1 MNHEY, CDR2 SVGAGI. The CDR3 has 13 amino acids. J gave up 5 bases and V 5 bases, and 1 base lay outside the gene matches. The CDR3 spells CASSIAGGDTQYF. As DNA, the CDR3 is TGTGCCAGCAGTATAGCGGGGGGAGATACGCAGTATTTT.

A single count supports this clonotype. The rearrangement links TRBV4-1 to TRBJ1-5; D remains ambiguous. V lost 0 bases to trimming and J lost 3 bases, with 9 bases between them. The CDR3 loop spans 15 amino acids. From germline, CDR1 is MGHRA and CDR2 YSYEKL. The CDR3 DNA reads as TGCGCCAGCAGCCAAGAAGGGATGGCCAATCAGCCCCAGCATTTT. Amino acids: CASSQEGMANQPQHF.

This CDR3 is CASSQDVGGNEQFF. In DNA, the CDR3 is TGTGCCAGCAGCCAAGATGTCGGCGGCAATGAGCAGTTCTTC. The rearrangement joins TRBV3-1 to TRBJ2-1; no clear D. Germline-derived CDR1 and CDR2 are LGHDT and YNNKEL (reference sequence). V was pared by 0 bases and J by 6 bases, with 9 bases between. The CDR3 has 14 amino acids.

The sample holds many counts of this clonotype. The chain has TRBV12-3 or TRBV12-4 and TRBJ1-4; maybe TRBD1 (6 bases). This CDR3 comprises 16 residues. V lost 7 bases and J lost 3, with 18 bases in between. For the CDR3, the DNA is TGTGCCAGCACCGTCGACTCGACAGGACCTAATGAAAAACTGTTTTTT. Translating gives CASTVDSTGPNEKLFF.

The CDR3 DNA is TGCAGCGTTGAAGACACAGGTGGTGAGCAGTACTTC. Its protein product is CSVEDTGGEQYF. The rearrangement links TRBV29-1 to TRBJ2-7, with a weak D call TRBD1 (5 bases). Trimming pared 0 bases from V and 7 bases from J, leaving 10 bases between. CDR1 and CDR2 (germline): SQVTM, ANQGSEA. CDR3 length equals 12 residues.

This clonotype was seen only a few times. The chain carries TRBV7-9 and TRBJ2-1; D might be TRBD2 (6 bases). This CDR3 is 15 amino acids long. Germline V gives CDR1 SEHNR, CDR2 FQNEAQ (reference sequence). The germline V and J ends were trimmed by 4 bases and 9 bases, with 19 bases remaining between them. This CDR3 is CASSSSREVSSEQFF. As DNA, the CDR3 is TGTGCCAGCAGCTCAAGTAGGGAGGTATCGAGTGAGCAGTTCTTC.

J is TRBJ1-5 and V is TRBV10-3; D is undetermined. Germline-derived CDR1 and CDR2 are ENHRY and SYGVKD. The CDR3 extends over 14 amino acids. V was cut by 10 bases and J by 3 bases, with 16 bases left in between. CDR3 protein: CATHRGVDNQPQHF. CDR3 DNA: TGTGCCACCCACCGGGGAGTCGACAATCAGCCCCAGCATTTT.

This chain uses TRBV20-1 with TRBJ2-7; the match to TRBD2 covers 7 bases. This CDR3 is 12 amino acids long. V gave up 1 base and J gave up 6 bases; unmatched junction bases: 3. CDR1 and CDR2 from the germline V gene are DFQATT and SNEGSKA (reference sequence). CDR3: CSARGLAGEQYF. DNA of the CDR3: TGCAGTGCTAGAGGACTAGCTGGCGAGCAGTACTTC.

This clonotype has more than one count but fewer than ten. The V call is TRBV18, the J call TRBJ2-1, with D hard to call. The germline V gene has CDR1 KGHSH and CDR2 LQKENI. This CDR3 has 14 residues. Trimming removed 4 bases at V and 7 bases at J, with 14 bases between. CDR3 sequence (DNA): TGTGCCAGCTCACTATACTACCCTGGGAATGAGCAGTTCTTC. This gives the protein CASSLYYPGNEQFF.

The gene calls are TRBV6-1 and TRBJ2-1, with 12 bases that match TRBD2. The CDR3 runs to 19 residues. Germline V CDR1 and CDR2: MNHNS, SASEGT. Trimming cost V 2 bases and J 0 bases; bases outside gene matches: 8. CDR3 nucleotide sequence: TGTGCCAGCAGTGAACGACTGACGACTAGCGGGAGCTCCTACAATGAGCAGTTCTTC. Amino acids: CASSERLTTSGSSYNEQFF.

V and J are TRBV12-3 or TRBV12-4 and TRBJ2-7, with D perhaps TRBD1 (6 bases). The CDR3 is 15 residues long. V was clipped by 3 bases and J by 1 base, with 13 bases between them. This CDR3 reads CASSFTGSPSYEQYF. In DNA, the CDR3 is TGTGCCAGCAGTTTCACAGGGTCGCCTTCCTACGAGCAGTACTTC.

This clonotype was detected only once. The rearrangement uses TRBV10-3 and TRBJ1-5; 8 bases line up with TRBD1. From germline, CDR1 is ENHRY and CDR2 SYGVKD. The CDR3 is made up of 16 amino acids. V trimming: 2 bases; J trimming: 3 bases; junction bases outside the gene matches: 6. CDR3: CAISEGTGGDNQPQHF. As DNA, the CDR3 is TGTGCCATCAGTGAGGGGACAGGCGGAGACAATCAGCCCCAGCATTTT.